Given below is one T cell receptor beta chain in context. The J segment lost 8 bases and the V segment lost 6 bases, leaving 8 bases of the junction unmatched. The CDR3 consists of 13 residues. The sample is drawn from a study of blood T cell repertoires in COVID-19. TCRdb's table, derived via immunoSEQ multiplex PCR, lists solely in-frame clones and lacks some. This table has about 360,000 clones, roughly 86% appearing once. The sequence was obtained from a man in his thirties or forties who had recovered from COVID-19. Material: PBMCs or T cells enriched from blood (not recorded which). The rearrangement links TRBV12-3 or TRBV12-4 to TRBJ1-2, with 8 positions matching TRBD1. CDR3 loop: CASRPGQVEGYTF. CDR3 in DNA: TGTGCCAGCAGACCGGGACAGGTTGAAGGCTACACCTTC.